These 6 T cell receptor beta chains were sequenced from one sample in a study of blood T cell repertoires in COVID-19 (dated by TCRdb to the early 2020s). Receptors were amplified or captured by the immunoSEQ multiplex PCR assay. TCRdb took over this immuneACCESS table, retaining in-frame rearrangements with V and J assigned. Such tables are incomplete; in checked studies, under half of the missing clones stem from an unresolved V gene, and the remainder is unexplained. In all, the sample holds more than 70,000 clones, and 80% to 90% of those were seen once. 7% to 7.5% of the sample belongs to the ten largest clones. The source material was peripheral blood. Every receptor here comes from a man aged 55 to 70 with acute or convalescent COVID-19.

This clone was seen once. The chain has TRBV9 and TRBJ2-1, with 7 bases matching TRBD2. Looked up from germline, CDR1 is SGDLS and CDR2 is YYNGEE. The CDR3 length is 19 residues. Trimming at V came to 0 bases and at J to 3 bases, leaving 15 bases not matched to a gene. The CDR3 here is CASSVATRGMGRGYNEQFF. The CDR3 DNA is TGTGCCAGCAGCGTAGCGACAAGGGGAATGGGGAGGGGCTACAATGAGCAGTTCTTC. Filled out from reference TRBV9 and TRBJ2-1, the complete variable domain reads DSGVTQTPKHLITATGQRVTLRCSPRSGDLSVYWYQQSLDQGLQFLIQYYNGEERAKGNILERFSAQQFPDLHSELNLSSLELGDSALYFCASSVATRGMGRGYNEQFFGPGTRLTVL.

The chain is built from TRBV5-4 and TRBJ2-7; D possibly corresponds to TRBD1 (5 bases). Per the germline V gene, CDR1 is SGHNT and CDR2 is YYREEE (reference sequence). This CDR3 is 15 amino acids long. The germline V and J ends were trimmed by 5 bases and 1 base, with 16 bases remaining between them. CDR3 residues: CASRSSRVGSYEQYF. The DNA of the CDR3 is TGTGCCAGCAGATCCTCCAGGGTAGGGTCCTACGAGCAGTACTTC. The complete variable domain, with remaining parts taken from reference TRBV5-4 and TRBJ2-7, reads ETGVTQSPTHLIKTRGQQVTLRCSSQSGHNTVSWYQQALGQGPQFIFQYYREEENGRGNFPPRFSGLQFPNYSSELNVNALELDDSALYLCASRSSRVGSYEQYFGPGTRLTVT.

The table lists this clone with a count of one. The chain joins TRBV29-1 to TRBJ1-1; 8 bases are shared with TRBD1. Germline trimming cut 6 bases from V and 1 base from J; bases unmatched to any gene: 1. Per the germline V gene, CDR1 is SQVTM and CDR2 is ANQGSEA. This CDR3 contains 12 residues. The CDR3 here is CSVGTGNTEAFF. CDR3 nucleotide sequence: TGCAGCGTCGGGACAGGGAACACTGAAGCTTTCTTT.

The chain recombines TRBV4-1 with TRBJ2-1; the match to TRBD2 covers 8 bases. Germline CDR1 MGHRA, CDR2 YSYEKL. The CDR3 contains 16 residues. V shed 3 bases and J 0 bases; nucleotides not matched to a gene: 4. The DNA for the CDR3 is TGCGCCAGCAGCCACCAAAGCGGGAGCTCCTACAATGAGCAGTTCTTC. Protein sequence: CASSHQSGSSYNEQFF.

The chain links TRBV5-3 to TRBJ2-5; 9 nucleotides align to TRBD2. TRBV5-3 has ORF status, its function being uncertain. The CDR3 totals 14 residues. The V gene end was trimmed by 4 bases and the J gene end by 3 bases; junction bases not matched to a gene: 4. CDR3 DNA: TGTGCCAGAAGCAAGCGACTAGCGGAAGAGACCCAGTACTTC. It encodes CARSKRLAEETQYF.

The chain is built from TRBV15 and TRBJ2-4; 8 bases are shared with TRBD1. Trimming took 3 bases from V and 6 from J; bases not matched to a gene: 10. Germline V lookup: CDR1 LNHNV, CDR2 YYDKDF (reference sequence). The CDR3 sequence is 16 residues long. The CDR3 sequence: CATSRDRVDLPNIQYF. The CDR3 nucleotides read TGTGCCACCAGCAGGGACAGGGTCGACCTTCCAAACATTCAGTACTTC.